Listed below are T cell receptor beta chains from one sample, sequenced in a study of blood T cells in healthy people across ages. Via MiXCR, TCRdb re-called the 5' RACE reads, giving one row per CDR3 protein. The sample yields approximately 780,000 distinct CDR3 sequences, approximately 24% seen once. The same data also contributed to another study, on T cells of mothers and their children.

The specimen sequenced was blood. The receptors shown here come from a boy aged 5-17 years in good health. The conserved cysteine and the conserved F or W are not part of the CDR3 here. A clone size is listed for some rows: how often the clone was seen (once, few, many), or a class if it is expanded.

cdr3_aa	v_call	clone_size	cdr3_length
ASRHRDRGFQETQY	TRBV14	-	14
AIRDGGTDTQY	TRBV10-3	few	11
ASRQDNNYGYT	TRBV28	-	11
ASTLQGNTGELF	TRBV6-5	few	12
ASRDNLRSPLH	TRBV5-6	-	11
ASGLSALAETQY	TRBV12-5	many	12
ASNQAGGPRGSYNEQF	TRBV19	-	16
ASSPKAGRTYNEQF	TRBV7-9	few	14
ASSVGTNRGTGELF	TRBV9	few	14
ASSLRPLKLQETQY	TRBV5-1	few	14
AISGDRGLEQY	TRBV10-3	-	11
ASSNPGPPKQF	TRBV21-1	-	11
ASSAQYEQF	TRBV7-9	-	9
ASSPHRRAQH	TRBV28	-	10
ASSYSGTGGDTQY	TRBV7-9	-	13
ASSATAWATNEKLF	TRBV9	-	14